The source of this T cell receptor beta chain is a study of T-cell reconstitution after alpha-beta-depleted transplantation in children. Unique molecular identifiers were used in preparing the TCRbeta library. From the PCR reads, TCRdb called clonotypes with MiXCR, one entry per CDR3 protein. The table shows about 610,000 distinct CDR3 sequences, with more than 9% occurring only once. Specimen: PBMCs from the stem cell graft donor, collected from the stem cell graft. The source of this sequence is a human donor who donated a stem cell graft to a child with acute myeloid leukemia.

CDR3 nucleotide sequence: TGTGCCAGCAGCAAGAATAGCCTATATACGCAGTATTTT. Its translation is CASSKNSLYTQYF. This rearrangement joins TRBV7-2 to TRBJ2-3; D is unresolved. Germline values: CDR1 SGHTA, CDR2 FQGNSA. The length of the CDR3 is 13 residues. V lost 5 bases and J 7 bases, leaving 13 bases between the germline ends.